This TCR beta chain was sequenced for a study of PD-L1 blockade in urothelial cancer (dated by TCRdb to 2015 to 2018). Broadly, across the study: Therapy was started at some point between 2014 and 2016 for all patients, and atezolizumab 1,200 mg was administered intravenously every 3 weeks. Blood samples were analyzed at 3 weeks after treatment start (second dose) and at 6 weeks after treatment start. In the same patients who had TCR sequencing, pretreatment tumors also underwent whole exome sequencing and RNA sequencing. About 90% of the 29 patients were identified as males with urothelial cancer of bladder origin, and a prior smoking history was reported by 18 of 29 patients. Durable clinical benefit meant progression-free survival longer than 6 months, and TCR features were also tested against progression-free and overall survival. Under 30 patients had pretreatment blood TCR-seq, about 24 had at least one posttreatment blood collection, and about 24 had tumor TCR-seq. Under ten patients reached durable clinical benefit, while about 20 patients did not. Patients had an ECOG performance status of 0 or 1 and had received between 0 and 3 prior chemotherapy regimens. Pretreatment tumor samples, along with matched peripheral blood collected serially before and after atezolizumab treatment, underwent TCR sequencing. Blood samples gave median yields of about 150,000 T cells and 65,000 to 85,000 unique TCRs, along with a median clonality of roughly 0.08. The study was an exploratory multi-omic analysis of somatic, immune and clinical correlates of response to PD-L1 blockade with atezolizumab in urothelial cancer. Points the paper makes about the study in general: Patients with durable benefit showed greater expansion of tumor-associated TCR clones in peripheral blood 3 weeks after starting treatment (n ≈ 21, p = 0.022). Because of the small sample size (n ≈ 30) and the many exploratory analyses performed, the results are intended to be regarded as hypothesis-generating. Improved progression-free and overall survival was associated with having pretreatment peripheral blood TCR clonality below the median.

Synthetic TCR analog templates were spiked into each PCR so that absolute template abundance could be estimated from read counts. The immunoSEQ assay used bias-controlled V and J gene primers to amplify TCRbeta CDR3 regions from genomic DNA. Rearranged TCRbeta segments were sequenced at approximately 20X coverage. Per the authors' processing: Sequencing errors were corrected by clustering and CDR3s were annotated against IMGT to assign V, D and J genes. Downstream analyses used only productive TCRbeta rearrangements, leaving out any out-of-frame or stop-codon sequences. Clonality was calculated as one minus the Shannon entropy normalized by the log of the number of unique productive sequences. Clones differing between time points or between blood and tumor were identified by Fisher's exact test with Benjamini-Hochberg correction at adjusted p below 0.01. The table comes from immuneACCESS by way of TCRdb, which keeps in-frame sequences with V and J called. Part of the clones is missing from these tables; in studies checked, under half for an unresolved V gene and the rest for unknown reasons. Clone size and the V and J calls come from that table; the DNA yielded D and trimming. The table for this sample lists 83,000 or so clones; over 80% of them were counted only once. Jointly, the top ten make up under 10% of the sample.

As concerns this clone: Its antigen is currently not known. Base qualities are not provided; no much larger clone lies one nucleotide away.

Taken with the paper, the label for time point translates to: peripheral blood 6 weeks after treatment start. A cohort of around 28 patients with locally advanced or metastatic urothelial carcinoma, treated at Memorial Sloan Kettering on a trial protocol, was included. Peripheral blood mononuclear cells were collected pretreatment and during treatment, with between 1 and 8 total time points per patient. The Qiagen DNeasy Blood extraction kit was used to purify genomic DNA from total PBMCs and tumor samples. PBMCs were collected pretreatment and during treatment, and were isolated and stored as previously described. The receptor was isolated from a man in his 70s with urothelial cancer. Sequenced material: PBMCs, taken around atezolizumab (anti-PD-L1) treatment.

The nucleotide sequence reads TGTGCCAGCAGAAGGGGGCTCGGTGACGAGCAGTACTTC. It translates as CASRRGLGDEQYF. The chain is encoded by TRBV6-1 joined to TRBJ2-7; 7 bases in the junction line up with TRBD1. V trim: 6 bases; J trim: 5 bases; unmatched bases: 7. The CDR3 sequence holds 13 residues, the cysteine and phenylalanine included. Just the 39-base CDR3 DNA is kept, in frame starting at base 1. CDR1 and CDR2 are read off the germline V gene as MNHNS and SASEGT.